These 28 T cell receptor beta chains were all obtained from the same sample, sequenced in a study of T cell responses to AZD1222 COVID-19 vaccine. Generated by immunoSEQ multiplex PCR, the TCRdb table keeps only in-frame clones and is missing some. The table includes 53,000 or so clones, approximately 86% detected once. Specimen: peripheral blood, collected 28 days after the second AZD1222 dose. The receptors derive from an adult who received the AZD1222 COVID-19 vaccine.

The J gene is TRBJ2-7, the V gene TRBV15; TRBD2 matches at 8 bases. The germline gives CDR1 LNHNV, CDR2 YYDKDF (reference sequence). The CDR3 totals 15 residues. The V segment lost 0 bases and the J segment 5 bases; nucleotides outside the gene matches: 6. CDR3 in amino acids: CATSRDLTSGNEQYF. The CDR3 nucleotides are TGTGCCACCAGCAGAGATTTAACTAGCGGCAACGAGCAGTACTTC.

The V and J genes are TRBV19 and TRBJ2-2; D uncertain. Per the germline V gene, CDR1 is LNHDA and CDR2 is SQIVND (reference sequence). Trimming removed 7 bases from V and 0 bases from J, with 12 bases in between. This CDR3 is built from 15 residues. CDR3 bases: TGTGCCAGTACCGCGGACGGAGCGAACACCGGGGAGCTGTTTTTT. It codes for CASTADGANTGELFF.

The chain carries TRBV18 and TRBJ2-3, with no clear D. CDR1 is KGHSH and CDR2 is LQKENI in the germline V gene. CDR3 length: 16 residues. V was pared by 3 bases and J by 2 bases, with 15 bases between. CDR3 bases: TGTGCCAGCTCACCGTCCAAATTAATTCCCACAGATACGCAGTATTTT. It encodes CASSPSKLIPTDTQYF.

This clone appeared a single time. V is TRBV4-1 and J is TRBJ1-5; D is undetermined. Between the trimmed V and J ends, which lost 1 base and 11 bases, there was a span of 15 bases. Germline values: CDR1 MGHRA, CDR2 YSYEKL. The CDR3 sequence is 14 residues long. DNA for the CDR3: TGCGCCAGCAGCCAAGTGGAGGGCGGTTCAGCCCAGCATTTT. It yields the protein CASSQVEGGSAQHF.

The CDR3: CASSILAGGSEQYF. DNA for the CDR3: TGTGCCAGCAGTATTTTAGCGGGAGGAAGCGAGCAGTACTTC. V is TRBV27 and J is TRBJ2-7, with 10 bases aligning to TRBD2. Germline values: CDR1 MNHEY, CDR2 SMNVEV (reference sequence). The length of the CDR3 is 14 residues. With V trimmed by 5 bases and J by 6 bases, 7 bases remained unmatched.

The chain carries TRBV19 and TRBJ2-4, with 8 bases lining up with TRBD2. The CDR3 spans 16 residues. J was trimmed by 1 base and V by 7 bases; bases with no gene match: 9. CDR1 is LNHDA, CDR2 SQIVND, per germline (reference sequence). The CDR3 bases are TGTGCCAGTACCCCTCCACGGGGGGGTGCCAAAAACATTCAGTACTTC. As protein: CASTPPRGGAKNIQYF.

The chain joins TRBV6-5 to TRBJ2-7, with D perhaps matching TRBD1 or TRBD2 (5 bases each). The CDR3 is 16 amino acids. The ends were cut back, 1 base at V and 1 base at J, with 14 bases in the middle. CDR1 is MNHEY and CDR2 is SVGAGI in the germline V gene. The chain's CDR3 is CASSYFQGPPSYEQYF. CDR3 coding DNA: TGTGCCAGCAGTTACTTTCAGGGACCTCCATCCTACGAGCAGTACTTC.

V is TRBV7-9 and J is TRBJ2-2, with 9 bases fitting TRBD2. V lost 0 bases and J lost 3; bases outside the gene matches: 5. Germline V gene data show CDR1 as SEHNR and CDR2 as FQNEAQ (reference sequence). The CDR3 sequence is 17 residues long. CDR3 sequence: CASSLAKASGDTGELFF. In nucleotides, the CDR3 is TGTGCCAGCAGCTTAGCGAAGGCTAGCGGGGACACCGGGGAGCTGTTTTTT.

This rearrangement joins TRBV7-9 to TRBJ1-2; 8 bases line up with TRBD1. The CDR3 extends over 15 amino acids. V was clipped by 4 bases and J by 6 bases; unmatched bases: 10. Per germline, CDR1 SEHNR and CDR2 FQNEAQ (reference sequence). The CDR3 DNA follows: TGTGCCAGCAGCTCGATGGGGGTACAGGGGGATGGCTACACCTTC. It is translated as CASSSMGVQGDGYTF.

V gene TRBV4-1 combines with J gene TRBJ1-5; D might be TRBD1 (5 bases). CDR1 and CDR2 (germline): MGHRA, YSYEKL. The germline V and J ends were trimmed by 0 bases and 4 bases, with 10 bases remaining between them. The CDR3 has 15 amino acids. The chain's CDR3 is CASSQDSGGNQPQHF. The CDR3 nucleotides read TGCGCCAGCAGCCAAGATTCCGGGGGGAATCAGCCCCAGCATTTT.

V usage is TRBV12-5 and J usage is TRBJ1-4; D not certain. Germline V gene sequence: CDR1 LGHNT, CDR2 FRNRAP. The CDR3 has 14 residues. V was clipped by 5 bases and J by 3 bases, with 10 bases between them. As DNA, the CDR3 is TGTGCTAGTGGTCCGTCGGCAGCTAATGAAAAACTGTTTTTT. Protein product: CASGPSAANEKLFF.

The chain joins TRBV4-1 to TRBJ2-7; tentative D call: TRBD2 (6 bases). This CDR3 comprises 14 residues. The germline V and J ends were trimmed by 3 bases and 2 bases, with 11 bases remaining between them. The germline V gene has CDR1 MGHRA and CDR2 YSYEKL. The CDR3 sequence is CASSQASETYEQYF. CDR3 nucleotide sequence: TGCGCCAGCAGCCAGGCTAGCGAGACCTACGAGCAGTACTTC.

The chain recombines TRBV5-1 with TRBJ1-1, with unresolved D. Per germline, CDR1 SGHRS and CDR2 YFSETQ. Between the trimmed V and J ends, which lost 0 bases and 2 bases, there was a span of 11 bases. CDR3 length: 15 amino acids. The DNA of the CDR3 is TGCGCCAGCAGCTTGGCGGTCAGCTTTAACACTGAAGCTTTCTTT. This codes for CASSLAVSFNTEAFF. Complete variable domain (other parts from reference TRBV5-1 and TRBJ1-1): KAGVTQTPRYLIKTRGQQVTLSCSPISGHRSVSWYQQTPGQGLQFLFEYFSETQRNKGNFPGRFSGRQFSNSRSEMNVSTLELGDSALYLCASSLAVSFNTEAFFGQGTRLTVV.

The genes are TRBV19 and TRBJ1-5, with D uncertain. Germline CDR1 is LNHDA and CDR2 is SQIVND (reference sequence). There are 17 residues in the CDR3. The ends were cut back, 0 bases at V and 6 bases at J, with 18 bases in the middle. For the CDR3, the DNA is TGTGCCAGTAGTATAGAGGACCTATTGGGGAGTACTCAGCCCCAGCATTTT. This translates into CASSIEDLLGSTQPQHF.

The chain recombines TRBV18 with TRBJ2-7; no reliable D call. The germline V and J ends were trimmed by 6 bases and 3 bases, with 12 bases remaining between them. Germline CDR1 KGHSH, CDR2 LQKENI. The CDR3 is 13 amino acids. CDR3: CASSLPAHYEQYF. The CDR3 nucleotides are TGTGCCAGCTCCCTCCCGGCCCACTACGAGCAGTACTTC.

The genes are TRBV10-3 and TRBJ1-2, with 9 bases matching TRBD1. V shed 6 bases, J shed 8 bases, and the junction held 13 bases outside the gene matches. This CDR3 is 15 amino acids long. The V gene's germline CDR1 is ENHRY and CDR2 SYGVKD. CDR3 DNA sequence: TGTGCCATCAGGGGGACAGGGCCGCGAGCTCACGGCTACACCTTC. Its translation is CAIRGTGPRAHGYTF.

The chain couples TRBV6-1 to TRBJ2-7; no clear D gene. Germline CDR1 is MNHNS and CDR2 is SASEGT. The CDR3 has 14 residues. V shed 1 base and J shed 0 bases, with 7 bases lying between them. Here the CDR3 DNA reads TGTGCCAGCAGTGAAGATGGTCTCTCCTACGAGCAGTACTTC. Amino acids: CASSEDGLSYEQYF.

This chain joins TRBV7-8 and TRBJ2-6; tentative D call: TRBD2 (7 bases). This CDR3 is built from 19 residues. Germline V gene data show CDR1 as SGHVS and CDR2 as FQNEAQ. V lost 5 bases, J lost 0 bases, and 20 bases lay in between. The chain's CDR3 is CASSLSGGLGASGANVLTF. CDR3 nucleotides: TGTGCCAGCAGCCTCTCGGGGGGACTGGGGGCCTCTGGGGCCAACGTCCTGACTTTC.

The gene calls are TRBV15 and TRBJ2-7; tentative D call: TRBD1 (5 bases). Germline CDR1 LNHNV, CDR2 YYDKDF (reference sequence). CDR3 length equals 15 residues. V was trimmed by 0 bases and J by 1 base, leaving 10 bases between them. This chain's CDR3 is CATSRESRGSYEQYF. In nucleotides, the CDR3 is TGTGCCACCAGCAGAGAATCTAGGGGTTCCTACGAGCAGTACTTC.

This chain connects TRBV7-8 to TRBJ2-1, with TRBD2 matching over 9 bases. Unmatched junction bases numbered 7, after V lost 2 bases and J lost 5 bases. CDR1 and CDR2 from the germline V gene are SGHVS and FQNEAQ. This CDR3 is built from 16 residues. CDR3: CASSLFVRLADNEQFF. The CDR3 DNA follows: TGTGCCAGCAGCTTATTTGTTCGACTAGCGGACAATGAGCAGTTCTTC.

The V and J genes are TRBV6-2 or TRBV6-3 and TRBJ2-1; D may match TRBD1 or TRBD2 (5 bases each). V was shortened by 6 bases and J by 0 bases, with 15 bases between the two germline ends. The CDR3 runs 16 residues. CDR1 MNHEY and CDR2 SVGEGT come from the germline V gene. CDR3 protein: CASSPTWDASYNEQFF. CDR3 DNA: TGTGCCAGCAGCCCTACGTGGGACGCCTCCTACAATGAGCAGTTCTTC.

In its sample, this clone was seen once. The rearrangement joins TRBV7-3 to TRBJ1-6; 8 nucleotides match TRBD1. The CDR3 runs 14 residues. V was clipped by 2 bases and J by 10 bases; unmatched bases: 4. Germline V gene lookup returns CDR1 SGHTA and CDR2 FQGTGA. CDR3 sequence: CASSLGQGGSPLHF. CDR3 DNA: TGTGCCAGCAGCTTAGGACAGGGTGGGTCACCCCTCCACTTT.

The gene calls are TRBV4-1 and TRBJ2-5; the D gene is possibly TRBD1 (6 bases). Germline V gene data show CDR1 as MGHRA and CDR2 as YSYEKL. The CDR3 covers 15 residues. Trimming left V 0 bases short and J 2 bases short, with 10 bases between. The CDR3 sequence is CASSQEDRRQETQYF. The DNA of the CDR3 is TGCGCCAGCAGCCAAGAAGACAGGAGGCAAGAGACCCAGTACTTC.

The genes are TRBV28 and TRBJ1-5; D unresolved. The germline gives CDR1 MDHEN, CDR2 SYDVKM. The length of the CDR3 is 14 residues. Trimming pared 4 bases from V and 1 base from J, leaving 8 bases between. The CDR3 DNA is TGTGCCAGCAGTTCTGGAGGGAGCAATCAGCCCCAGCATTTT. Translating gives CASSSGGSNQPQHF.

The rearrangement links TRBV10-3 to TRBJ1-5; 7 bases map to TRBD1. Germline lookup yields CDR1 ENHRY and CDR2 SYGVKD. Germline trimming cut 10 bases from V and 2 bases from J; bases unmatched to any gene: 8. This CDR3 is built from 14 residues. CDR3 protein: CATDRAEGNQPQHF. CDR3 in DNA: TGTGCCACCGACAGGGCGGAGGGCAATCAGCCCCAGCATTTT.

V and J are TRBV7-2 and TRBJ1-6; D is uncertain. V lost 1 base and J 7 bases, leaving 17 bases between the germline ends. This CDR3 has 17 residues. Germline CDR1 and CDR2: SGHTA and FQGNSA. The CDR3 spells CASSLGGPGVVNSPLHF. The CDR3 region has the DNA TGTGCCAGCAGCTTAGGGGGTCCGGGAGTAGTCAATTCACCCCTCCACTTT.

This clone appeared once. V is TRBV9 and J is TRBJ2-5, with 7 bases lining up with TRBD1. The CDR3 covers 14 residues. Germline CDR1 and CDR2: SGDLS and YYNGEE. The J segment lost 3 bases and the V segment lost 4 bases, leaving 6 bases of the junction unmatched. CDR3 region: CASSPQQGKETQYF. In DNA, the CDR3 is TGTGCCAGCAGCCCTCAACAGGGGAAAGAGACCCAGTACTTC.

The chain employs TRBV5-1 and TRBJ2-7; TRBD2 matches at 7 bases. V was clipped by 5 bases and J by 5 bases; unmatched bases: 10. This CDR3 is built from 14 residues. Germline CDR1 SGHRS, CDR2 YFSETQ. The CDR3 protein is CASSLRGVDHEQYF. Here the CDR3 DNA reads TGCGCCAGCAGTCTTCGGGGGGTTGATCACGAGCAGTACTTC.